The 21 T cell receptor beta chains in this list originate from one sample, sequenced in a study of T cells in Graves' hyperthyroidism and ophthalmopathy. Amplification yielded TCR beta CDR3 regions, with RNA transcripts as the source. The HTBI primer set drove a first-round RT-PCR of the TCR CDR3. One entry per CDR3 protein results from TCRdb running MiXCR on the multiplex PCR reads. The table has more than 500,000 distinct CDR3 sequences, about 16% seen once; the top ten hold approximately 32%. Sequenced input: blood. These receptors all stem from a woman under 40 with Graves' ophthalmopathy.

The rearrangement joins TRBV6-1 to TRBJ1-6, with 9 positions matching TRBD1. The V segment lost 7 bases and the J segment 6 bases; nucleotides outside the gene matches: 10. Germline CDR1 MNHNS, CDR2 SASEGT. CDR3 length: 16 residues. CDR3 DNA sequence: TGTGCCAGCAAGTCGGGACAGGGCTTCCCTAATTCACCCCTCCACTTT. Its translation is CASKSGQGFPNSPLHF.

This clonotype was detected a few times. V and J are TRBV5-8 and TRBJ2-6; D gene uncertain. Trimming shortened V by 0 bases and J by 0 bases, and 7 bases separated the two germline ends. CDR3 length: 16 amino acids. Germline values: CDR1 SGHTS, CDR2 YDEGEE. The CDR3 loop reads CASSLGLNSGANVLTF. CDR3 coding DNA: TGTGCCAGCAGCTTGGGTCTAAACTCTGGGGCCAACGTCCTGACTTTC.

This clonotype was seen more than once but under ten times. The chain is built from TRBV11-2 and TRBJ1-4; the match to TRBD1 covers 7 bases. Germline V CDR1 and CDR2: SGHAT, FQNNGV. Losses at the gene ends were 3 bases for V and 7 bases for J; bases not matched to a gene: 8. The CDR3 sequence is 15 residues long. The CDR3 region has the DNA TGTGCCAGCAGCTTGGAGGAAGGGGGCAGTGAAAAACTGTTTTTT. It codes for CASSLEEGGSEKLFF. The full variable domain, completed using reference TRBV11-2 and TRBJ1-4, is EAGVAQSPRYKIIEKRQSVAFWCNPISGHATLYWYQQILGQGPKLLIQFQNNGVVDDSQLPKDRFSAERLKGVDSTLKIQPAKLEDSAVYLCASSLEEGGSEKLFFGSGTQLSVL.

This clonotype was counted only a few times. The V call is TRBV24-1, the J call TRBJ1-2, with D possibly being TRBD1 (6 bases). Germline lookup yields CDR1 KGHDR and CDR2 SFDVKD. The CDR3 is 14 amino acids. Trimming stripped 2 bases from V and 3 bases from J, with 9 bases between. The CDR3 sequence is CATSDSGGYYGYTF. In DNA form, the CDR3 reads TGTGCCACCAGTGATTCGGGGGGCTACTATGGCTACACCTTC.

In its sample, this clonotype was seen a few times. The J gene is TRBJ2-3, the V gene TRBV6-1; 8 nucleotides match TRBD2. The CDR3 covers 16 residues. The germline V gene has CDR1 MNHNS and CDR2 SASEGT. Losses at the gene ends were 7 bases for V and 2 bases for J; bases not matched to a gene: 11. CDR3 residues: CASMGISGGYTDTQYF. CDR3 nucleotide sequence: TGTGCCAGCATGGGGATATCGGGGGGGTACACAGATACGCAGTATTTT.

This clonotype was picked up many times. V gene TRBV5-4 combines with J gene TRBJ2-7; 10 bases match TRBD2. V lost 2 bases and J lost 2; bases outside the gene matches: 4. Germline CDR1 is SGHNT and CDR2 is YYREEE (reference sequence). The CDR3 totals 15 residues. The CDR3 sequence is CASSFGAGGTYEQYF. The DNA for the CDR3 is TGTGCCAGCAGCTTCGGAGCGGGAGGGACCTACGAGCAGTACTTC. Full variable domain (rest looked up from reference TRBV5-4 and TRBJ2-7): ETGVTQSPTHLIKTRGQQVTLRCSSQSGHNTVSWYQQALGQGPQFIFQYYREEENGRGNFPPRFSGLQFPNYSSELNVNALELDDSALYLCASSFGAGGTYEQYFGPGTRLTVT.

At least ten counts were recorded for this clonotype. This chain's CDR3 is CSARGSVNQPQHF. As DNA, the CDR3 is TGCAGTGCACGTGGGTCTGTTAATCAGCCCCAGCATTTT. The chain links TRBV20-1 to TRBJ1-5; D unresolved. Trimming pared 6 bases from V and 4 bases from J, leaving 13 bases between. CDR1 and CDR2 from the germline V gene are DFQATT and SNEGSKA (reference sequence). The CDR3 covers 13 residues.

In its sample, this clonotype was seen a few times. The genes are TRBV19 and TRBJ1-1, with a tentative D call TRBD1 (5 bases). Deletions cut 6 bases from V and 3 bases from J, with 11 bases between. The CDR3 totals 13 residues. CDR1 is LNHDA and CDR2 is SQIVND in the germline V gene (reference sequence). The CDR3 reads CASSLGDYTEAFF. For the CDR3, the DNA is TGTGCCAGTAGCTTGGGGGATTACACTGAAGCTTTCTTT.

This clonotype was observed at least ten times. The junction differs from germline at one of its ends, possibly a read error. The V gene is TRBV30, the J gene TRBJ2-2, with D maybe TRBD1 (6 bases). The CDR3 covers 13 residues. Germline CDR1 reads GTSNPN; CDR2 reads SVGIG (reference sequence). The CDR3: CARDKENTGELFF. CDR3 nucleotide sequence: TGTGCCCGGGACAAGGAAAACACCGGGGAACTGTTTTTT.

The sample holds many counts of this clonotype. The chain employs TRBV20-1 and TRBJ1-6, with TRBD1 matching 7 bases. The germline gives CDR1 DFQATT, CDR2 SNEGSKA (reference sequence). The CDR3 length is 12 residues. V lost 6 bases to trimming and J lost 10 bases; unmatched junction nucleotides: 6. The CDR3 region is CSAITGDSPLHF. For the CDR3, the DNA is TGCAGTGCGATAACAGGGGACTCACCCCTCCACTTT.

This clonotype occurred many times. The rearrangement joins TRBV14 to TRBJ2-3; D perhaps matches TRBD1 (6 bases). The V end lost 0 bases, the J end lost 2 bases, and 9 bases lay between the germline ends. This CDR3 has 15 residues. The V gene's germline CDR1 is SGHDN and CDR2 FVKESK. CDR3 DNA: TGTGCCAGCAGCCAAGATCGGACAGCCACAGATACGCAGTATTTT. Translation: CASSQDRTATDTQYF.

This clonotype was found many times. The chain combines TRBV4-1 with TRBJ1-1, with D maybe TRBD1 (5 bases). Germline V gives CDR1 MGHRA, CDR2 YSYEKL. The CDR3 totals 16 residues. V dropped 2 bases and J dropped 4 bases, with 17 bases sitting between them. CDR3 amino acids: CASSQSGPGGTTEAFF. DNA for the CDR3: TGCGCCAGCAGCCAATCGGGGCCCGGGGGAACCACTGAAGCTTTCTTT.

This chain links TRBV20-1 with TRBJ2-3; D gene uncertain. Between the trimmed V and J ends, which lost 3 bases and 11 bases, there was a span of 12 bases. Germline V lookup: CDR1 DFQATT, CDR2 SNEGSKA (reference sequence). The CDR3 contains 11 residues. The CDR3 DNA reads TGCAGTGCTAGCCAGTCGATGGGGCAGTATTTT. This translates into CSASQSMGQYF.

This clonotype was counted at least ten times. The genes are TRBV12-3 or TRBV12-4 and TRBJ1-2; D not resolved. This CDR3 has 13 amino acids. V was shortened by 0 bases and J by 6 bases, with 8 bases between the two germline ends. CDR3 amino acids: CASSLALGNGYTF. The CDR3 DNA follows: TGTGCCAGCAGTTTAGCGCTGGGCAATGGCTACACCTTC.

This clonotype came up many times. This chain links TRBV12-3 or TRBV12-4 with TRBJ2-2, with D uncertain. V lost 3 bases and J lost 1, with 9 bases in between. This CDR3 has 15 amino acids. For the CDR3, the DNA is TGTGCCAGCAGTTTTGCCCCGGGGAACACCGGGGAGCTGTTTTTT. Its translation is CASSFAPGNTGELFF.

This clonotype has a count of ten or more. The CDR3 sequence is CASSWDRGTDTQYF. CDR3 nucleotide sequence: TGTGCCAGCAGTTGGGACAGAGGCACAGATACGCAGTATTTT. The V gene is TRBV27, the J gene TRBJ2-3; 7 bases are a match to TRBD1. V lost 4 bases to trimming and J lost 1 base; unmatched junction nucleotides: 2. Germline assignment: CDR1 MNHEY and CDR2 SMNVEV (reference sequence). The CDR3 spans 14 residues.

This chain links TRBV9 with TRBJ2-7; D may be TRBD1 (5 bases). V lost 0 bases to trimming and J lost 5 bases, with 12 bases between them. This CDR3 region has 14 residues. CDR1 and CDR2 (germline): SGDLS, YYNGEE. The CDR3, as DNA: TGTGCCAGCAGCGTAGGGGTATTGGGGCACGAGCAGTACTTC. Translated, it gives CASSVGVLGHEQYF.

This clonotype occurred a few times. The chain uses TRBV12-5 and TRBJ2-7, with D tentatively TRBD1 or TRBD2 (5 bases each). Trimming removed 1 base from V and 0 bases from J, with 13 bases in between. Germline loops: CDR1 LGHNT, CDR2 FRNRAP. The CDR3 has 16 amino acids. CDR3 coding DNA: TGTGCTAGTGGTTTGGGGGACGAGGGGACCTCCTACGAGCAGTACTTC. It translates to CASGLGDEGTSYEQYF. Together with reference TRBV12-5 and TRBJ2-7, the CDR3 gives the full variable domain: DARVTQTPRHKVTEMGQEVTMRCQPILGHNTVFWYRQTMMQGLELLAYFRNRAPLDDSGMPKDRFSAEMPDATLATLKIQPSEPRDSAVYFCASGLGDEGTSYEQYFGPGTRLTVT.

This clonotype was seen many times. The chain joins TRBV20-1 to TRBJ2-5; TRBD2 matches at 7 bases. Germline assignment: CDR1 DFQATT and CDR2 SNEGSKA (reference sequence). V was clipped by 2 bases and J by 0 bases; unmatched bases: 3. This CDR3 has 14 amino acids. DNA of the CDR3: TGCAGTGCTAGACGACTAGCAGACCAAGAGACCCAGTACTTC. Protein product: CSARRLADQETQYF.

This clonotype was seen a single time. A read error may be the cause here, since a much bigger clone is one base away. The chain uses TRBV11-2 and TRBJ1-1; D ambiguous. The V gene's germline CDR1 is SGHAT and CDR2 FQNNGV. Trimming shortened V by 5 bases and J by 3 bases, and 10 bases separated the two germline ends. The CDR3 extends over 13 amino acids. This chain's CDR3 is CASSPRPDTEAFF. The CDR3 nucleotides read TGTGCCAGCAGCCCCCGCCCTGACACTGAAGCTTTCTTT.

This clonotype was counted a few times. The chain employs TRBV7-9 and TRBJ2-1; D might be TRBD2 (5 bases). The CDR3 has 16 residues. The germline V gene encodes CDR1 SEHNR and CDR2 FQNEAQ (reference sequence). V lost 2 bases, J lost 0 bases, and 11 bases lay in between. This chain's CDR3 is CASSLLGSSSYNEQFF. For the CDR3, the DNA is TGTGCCAGCAGCTTATTGGGGAGTAGCTCCTACAATGAGCAGTTCTTC.